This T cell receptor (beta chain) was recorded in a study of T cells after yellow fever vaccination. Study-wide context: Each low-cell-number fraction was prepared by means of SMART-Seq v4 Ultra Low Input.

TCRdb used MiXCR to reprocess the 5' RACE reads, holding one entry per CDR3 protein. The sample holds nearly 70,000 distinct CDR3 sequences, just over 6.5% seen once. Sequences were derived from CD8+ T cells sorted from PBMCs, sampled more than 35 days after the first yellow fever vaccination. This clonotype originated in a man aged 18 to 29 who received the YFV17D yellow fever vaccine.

CDR3 sequence: CASSRRTDSRAEAFF. CDR3 in DNA: TGCGCCAGCAGCCGAAGGACGGACAGTAGGGCTGAAGCTTTCTTT. This chain joins TRBV4-1 and TRBJ1-1; D may be TRBD1 (6 bases). V lost 4 bases and J 6 bases, leaving 18 bases between the germline ends. The CDR3 loop spans 15 amino acids. In germline, CDR1 is MGHRA, CDR2 YSYEKL.